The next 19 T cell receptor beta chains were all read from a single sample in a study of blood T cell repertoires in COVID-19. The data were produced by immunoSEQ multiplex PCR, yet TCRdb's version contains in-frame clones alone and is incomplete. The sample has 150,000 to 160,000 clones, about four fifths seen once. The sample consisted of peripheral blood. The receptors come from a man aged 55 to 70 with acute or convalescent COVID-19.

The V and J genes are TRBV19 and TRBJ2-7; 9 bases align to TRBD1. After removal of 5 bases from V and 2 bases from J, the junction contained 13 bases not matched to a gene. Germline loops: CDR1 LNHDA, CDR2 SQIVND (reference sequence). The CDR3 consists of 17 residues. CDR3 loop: CASSLGLGQGGAYEQYF. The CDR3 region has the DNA TGTGCCAGTAGTCTCGGCCTGGGACAGGGTGGGGCCTACGAGCAGTACTTC.

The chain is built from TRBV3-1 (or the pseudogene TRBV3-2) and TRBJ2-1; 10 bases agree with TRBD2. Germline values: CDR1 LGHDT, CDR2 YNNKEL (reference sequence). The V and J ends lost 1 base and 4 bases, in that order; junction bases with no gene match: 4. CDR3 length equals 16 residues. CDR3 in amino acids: CASSQGTSGYYNEQFF. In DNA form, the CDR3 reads TGTGCCAGCAGCCAAGGGACTAGCGGATATTACAATGAGCAGTTCTTC.

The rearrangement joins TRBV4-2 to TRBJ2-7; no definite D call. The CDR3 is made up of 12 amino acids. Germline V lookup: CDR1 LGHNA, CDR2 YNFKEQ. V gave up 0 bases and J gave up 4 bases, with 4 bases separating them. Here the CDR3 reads CASSQDSYEQYF. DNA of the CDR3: TGTGCCAGCAGCCAAGATAGTTACGAGCAGTACTTC.

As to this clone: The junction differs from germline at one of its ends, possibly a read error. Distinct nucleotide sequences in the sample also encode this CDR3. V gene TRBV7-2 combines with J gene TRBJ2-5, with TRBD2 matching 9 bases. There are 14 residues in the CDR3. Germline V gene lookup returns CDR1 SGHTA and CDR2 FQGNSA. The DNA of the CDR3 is TGTGCCAGCAGCCTAGCGGGGCCCCAAGAGACCCAGTACTTC. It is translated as CASSLAGPQETQYF.

CDR3 bases: TGTGCCAGCAGCCTCGGACAGGGTAGGACCTCCTATAATTCACCCCTCCACTTT. Amino acid sequence: CASSLGQGRTSYNSPLHF. The chain uses TRBV27 and TRBJ1-6; 8 bases fit TRBD1. Germline assignment: CDR1 MNHEY and CDR2 SMNVEV (reference sequence). The CDR3 length is 18 residues. With V trimmed by 6 bases and J by 0 bases, 10 bases remained unmatched.

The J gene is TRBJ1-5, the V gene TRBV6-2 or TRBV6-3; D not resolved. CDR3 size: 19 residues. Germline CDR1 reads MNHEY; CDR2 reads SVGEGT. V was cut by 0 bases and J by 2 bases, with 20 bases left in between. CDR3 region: CASSYSPGGMRVGNQPQHF. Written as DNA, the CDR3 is TGTGCCAGCAGTTACTCGCCCGGAGGGATGAGGGTGGGCAATCAGCCCCAGCATTTT.

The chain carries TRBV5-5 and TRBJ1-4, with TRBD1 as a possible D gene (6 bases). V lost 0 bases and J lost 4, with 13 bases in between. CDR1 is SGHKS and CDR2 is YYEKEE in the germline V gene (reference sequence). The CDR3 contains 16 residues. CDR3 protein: CASSLGGRGNNEKLFF. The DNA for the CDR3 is TGTGCCAGCAGCTTGGGTGGCAGGGGCAATAATGAAAAACTGTTTTTT.

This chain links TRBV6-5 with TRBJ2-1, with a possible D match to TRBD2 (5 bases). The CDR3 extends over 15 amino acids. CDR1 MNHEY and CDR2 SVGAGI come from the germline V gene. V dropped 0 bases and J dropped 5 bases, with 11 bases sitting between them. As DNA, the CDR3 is TGTGCCAGCAGTTACTCAGAGGGCCCCAACAATGAGCAGTTCTTC. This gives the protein CASSYSEGPNNEQFF.

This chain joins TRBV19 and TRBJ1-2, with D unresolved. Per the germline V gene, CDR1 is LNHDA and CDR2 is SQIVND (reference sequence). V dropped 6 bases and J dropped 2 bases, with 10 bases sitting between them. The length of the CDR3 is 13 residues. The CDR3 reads CASSLSGNYGYTF. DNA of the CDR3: TGTGCCAGTAGCCTCAGCGGGAACTATGGCTACACCTTC.

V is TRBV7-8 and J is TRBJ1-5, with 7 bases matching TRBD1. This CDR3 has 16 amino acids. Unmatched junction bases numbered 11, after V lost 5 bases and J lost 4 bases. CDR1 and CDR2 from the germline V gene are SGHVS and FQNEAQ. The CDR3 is CASSTLQGSGNQPQHF. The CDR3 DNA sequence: TGTGCCAGCAGCACACTACAGGGGTCGGGAAATCAGCCCCAGCATTTT.

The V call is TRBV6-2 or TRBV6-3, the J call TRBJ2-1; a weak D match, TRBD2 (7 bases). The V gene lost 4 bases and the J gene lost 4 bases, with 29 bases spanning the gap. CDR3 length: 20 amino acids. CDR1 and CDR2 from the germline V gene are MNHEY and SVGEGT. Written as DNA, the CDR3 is TGTGCCAGCAGTTCAAACAGGGTTACCCCAACGGGGGGTTTTTACAATGAGCAGTTCTTC. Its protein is CASSSNRVTPTGGFYNEQFF.

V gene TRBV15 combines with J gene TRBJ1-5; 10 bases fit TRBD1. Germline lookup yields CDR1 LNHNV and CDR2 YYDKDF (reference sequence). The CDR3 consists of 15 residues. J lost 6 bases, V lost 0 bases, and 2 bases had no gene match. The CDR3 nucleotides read TGTGCCACCAGCAGAGATAGGACAGGGGGTCAGCCCCAGCATTTT. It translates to CATSRDRTGGQPQHF.

DNA for the CDR3: TGTGCCAGCAGCTTAGAGCACCACAACACTGAAGCTTTCTTT. Protein product: CASSLEHHNTEAFF. This chain uses TRBV5-6 with TRBJ1-1; no firm D call. V was clipped by 2 bases and J by 2 bases, with 10 bases between them. Germline values: CDR1 SGHDT, CDR2 YYEEEE. This CDR3 spans 14 amino acids.

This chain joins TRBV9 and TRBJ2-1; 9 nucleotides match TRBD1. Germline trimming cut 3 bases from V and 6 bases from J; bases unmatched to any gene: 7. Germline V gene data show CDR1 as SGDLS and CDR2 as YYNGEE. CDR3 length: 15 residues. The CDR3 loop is CASSGTGTGINEQFF. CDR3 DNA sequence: TGTGCCAGCAGCGGCACCGGGACAGGGATCAATGAGCAGTTCTTC. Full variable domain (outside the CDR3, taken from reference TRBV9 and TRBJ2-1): DSGVTQTPKHLITATGQRVTLRCSPRSGDLSVYWYQQSLDQGLQFLIQYYNGEERAKGNILERFSAQQFPDLHSELNLSSLELGDSALYFCASSGTGTGINEQFFGPGTRLTVL.

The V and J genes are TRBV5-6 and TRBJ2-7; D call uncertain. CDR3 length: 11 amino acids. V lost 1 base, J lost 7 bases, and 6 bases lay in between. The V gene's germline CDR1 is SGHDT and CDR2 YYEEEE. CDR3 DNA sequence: TGTGCCAGCAGCTTGAGCCTTGAGCAGTACTTC. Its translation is CASSLSLEQYF.

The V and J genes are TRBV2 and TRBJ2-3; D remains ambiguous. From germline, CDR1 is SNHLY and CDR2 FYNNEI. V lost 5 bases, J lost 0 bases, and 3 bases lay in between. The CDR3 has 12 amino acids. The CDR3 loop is CASSQSTDTQYF. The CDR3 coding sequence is TGTGCCAGCAGTCAAAGCACAGATACGCAGTATTTT.

The CDR3 region has the DNA TGTGCCAGCAGTTATGGGGGGGACTCTCAGCATTTT. Translation gives CASSYGGDSQHF. The genes are TRBV6-2 or TRBV6-3 and TRBJ1-5; possible D gene TRBD1, 5 bases. The CDR3 is 12 residues long. V lost 3 bases and J lost 13, with 13 bases in between. Germline V gene sequence: CDR1 MNHEY, CDR2 SVGEGT.

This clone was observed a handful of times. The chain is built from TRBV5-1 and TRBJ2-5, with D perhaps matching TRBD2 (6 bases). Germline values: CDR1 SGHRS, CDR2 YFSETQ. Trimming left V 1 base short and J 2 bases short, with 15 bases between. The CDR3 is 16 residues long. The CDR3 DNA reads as TGCGCCAGCAGCTTGAATGGCGGGGCGCCACAAGAGACCCAGTACTTC. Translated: CASSLNGGAPQETQYF.

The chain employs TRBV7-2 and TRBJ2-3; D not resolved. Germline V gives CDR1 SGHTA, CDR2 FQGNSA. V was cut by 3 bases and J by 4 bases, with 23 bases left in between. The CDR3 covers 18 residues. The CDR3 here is CASSFYYGTASRADTQYF. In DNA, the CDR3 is TGTGCCAGCAGCTTCTACTACGGCACGGCGAGTCGCGCAGATACGCAGTATTTT.